What follows is one T cell receptor (beta chain) and its context. Its cognate antigen is unknown. Blood sampling was done at baseline, cycle 4 day 1, and cycle 7 day 1. J lost 6 bases, V lost 3 bases, and 9 bases had no gene match. CDR1 SGHRS and CDR2 YFSETQ come from the germline V gene. CDR3 length: 16 amino acids. The sample belongs to a study of OX40 agonist ivuxolimab in advanced cancers. Study summary: Dose-escalation patients were diagnosed with hepatocellular carcinoma, melanoma, renal cell cancer or head and neck cancer. Cohort: about 82% men, mean age approximately 60, aged roughly 23 to 79.

Some clones are missing from TCRdb's copy, which holds only in-frame ones; the method was immunoSEQ multiplex PCR. The table lists some 20,000 clones, around nine tenths of them singletons. Study results and caveats: Circulating CD4+ and CD8+ T cells showed clonal expansion by week 6 at 0.1 to 3.0 mg/kg.

This TCR was recovered from an adult with an advanced solid tumor such as melanoma, head and neck, liver or kidney cancer. Sample: CD4+ or CD8+ T cells sorted from blood, taken in a trial of the OX40 agonist ivuxolimab. The V call is TRBV5-1, the J call TRBJ1-6; 7 bases align to TRBD1. In DNA, the CDR3 is TGCGCCAGCAGCTCCCCAGGGACAGTGGCTAATTCACCCCTCCACTTT. Protein: CASSSPGTVANSPLHF.